This T cell receptor (beta chain) was captured by sequencing in a study of cytomegalovirus exposure and HLA in healthy donors. The repertoire was sequenced with immunoSEQ multiplex PCR; TCRdb's copy has only in-frame clones and lacks some. Of around 250,000 clones detected, 90% appear once; the ten largest clones hold around 0.34%. Germline V lookup: CDR1 MNHEY, CDR2 SVGAGI. V was pared by 4 bases and J by 2 bases, with 15 bases between. CDR3 length: 15 residues. The clonotype comes from a woman under 30 in good health and CMV-seronegative. The sequencing sample was made of PBMCs. This chain uses TRBV6-5 with TRBJ2-7; D unresolved. The CDR3 is CASSSKPDSAYEQYF. The CDR3 DNA sequence: TGTGCCAGCAGTTCCAAGCCAGACTCGGCCTACGAGCAGTACTTC.